A selection of T cell receptor beta chains follows, all from one sample in a study of blood T cell repertoires in COVID-19. TCRdb's table, derived via immunoSEQ multiplex PCR, lists solely in-frame clones and lacks some. This table has about 69,000 clones, about four fifths appearing once. Specimen: peripheral blood. These receptors originate from a human donor in a cohort sampled during active COVID-19. Each CDR3 is given with its conserved first and last residue. The order of the fields is clone size, J gene, V gene, D gene, CDR3 DNA, CDR3 protein. The D gene is left open where the match is weak. The size of a clone is reported for some rows only, either as once, few or many, or as a class for expanded clones.

-	TRBJ1-2	TRBV6-1	-	TGTGCCAGCAGTGAAAACCTGTCCGCGGACTATGGCTACACCTTC	CASSENLSADYGYTF
-	TRBJ2-5	TRBV10-3	TRBD2	TGTGCCATCAGTGGACCGACTAGCGGTAGGGGAGAGACCCAGTACTTC	CAISGPTSGRGETQYF
once	TRBJ2-1	TRBV28	TRBD2	TGTGCCAGCAGCCCCCCTAGCGGGGGGCGTTATGAGCAGTTCTTC	CASSPPSGGRYEQFF
-	TRBJ2-3	TRBV15	-	TGTGCCACCAGCATCGGGTCCACCTCACCAACGCAGTATTTT	CATSIGSTSPTQYF
once	TRBJ1-3	TRBV6-5	TRBD1	TGTGCCAGCAGTTCGGGACAGTCCTCTGGAAACACCATATATTTT	CASSSGQSSGNTIYF
-	TRBJ1-1	TRBV6-5	-	TGTGCCAGCGGGATAGGGGCGAACACTGAAGCTTTCTTT	CASGIGANTEAFF
-	TRBJ2-3	TRBV7-8	-	TGTGCCAGCACCCTAGGGGTCCCCACAGATACGCAGTATTTT	CASTLGVPTDTQYF
few	TRBJ2-7	TRBV6-6	TRBD1	TGTGCCAGCAGTTACGGACAGGGGGTCTACGAGCAGTACTTC	CASSYGQGVYEQYF
-	TRBJ2-2	TRBV3-1/TRBV3-2	-	TGTGCCAGCAGCCTCGGTGGAGAAGGGGAGCTGTTTTTT	CASSLGGEGELFF
-	TRBJ1-3	TRBV5-1	TRBD1	TGCGCCAGCAGCACCGGACAGGGGAGCTCTGGAAACACCATATATTTT	CASSTGQGSSGNTIYF
-	TRBJ2-7	TRBV3-1/TRBV3-2	-	TGTGCCAGCAGCCTATACGGAGATAAAAACGAGCAGTACTTC	CASSLYGDKNEQYF
-	TRBJ2-1	TRBV24-1	TRBD2	TGTGCCACCAGTCCACTAGCGGGGGCCTCAGACGAGCAGTTCTTC	CATSPLAGASDEQFF
-	TRBJ2-2	TRBV19	TRBD1	TGTGCCAGTAGTATTTTGCCGGGGACAGTCGGCGGGGAGCTGTTTTTT	CASSILPGTVGGELFF
-	TRBJ2-5	TRBV3-1/TRBV3-2	-	TGTGCCAGCAGCCAAGAGCCAGCAGGGTCCCGGGAGACCCAGTACTTC	CASSQEPAGSRETQYF
-	TRBJ2-3	TRBV23-1	TRBD2	TGCGCCAGCAGTCAGCCTACTAGCGGGGGGGCCCAGGATACGCAGTATTTT	CASSQPTSGGAQDTQYF
once	TRBJ1-2	TRBV7-8	-	TGTGCCAGCAGCTTACGGGAAACAGGGAACCTGGGGGGCTACACCTTC	CASSLRETGNLGGYTF
-	TRBJ2-7	TRBV5-1	TRBD2	TGCGCCAGCAGCGGAAGGACTAGCGGGAGCTACGAGCAGTACTTC	CASSGRTSGSYEQYF
-	TRBJ2-7	TRBV18	TRBD2	TGTGCCAGCTCCCCCCTCCATGGGGGGAGGGTTGGGTTCTACGAGCAGTACTTC	CASSPLHGGRVGFYEQYF
-	TRBJ2-1	TRBV11-2	-	TGTGCCAGCAGCTTATCGGGGTACAATGAGCAGTTCTTC	CASSLSGYNEQFF
-	TRBJ2-5	TRBV9	TRBD2	TGTGCCACCCCCCGCAGCGGGGGGGCCAGAGAGACCCAGTACTTC	CATPRSGGARETQYF
-	TRBJ1-5	TRBV2	TRBD1	TGTGCCAGCAGTGAAGCGCTGACAGGGGTTGGAGGCAATCAGCCCCAGCATTTT	CASSEALTGVGGNQPQHF
-	TRBJ2-2	TRBV9	TRBD1	TGTGCCAGCAGCGGAGGGGGACAGAGCCTTTGGCCCGGGGAGCTGTTTTTT	CASSGGGQSLWPGELFF
-	TRBJ1-2	TRBV28	TRBD1	TGTGCCAGCAGTCTTCGGACAGGGGTCTATGGCTACACCTTC	CASSLRTGVYGYTF
-	TRBJ1-1	TRBV19	-	TGTGCCACCAGTCCGGGGGGCAGGGACACTGAAGCTTTCTTT	CATSPGGRDTEAFF
once	TRBJ2-7	TRBV6-6	-	TGTGCCAGCAGTTACGGGCGACAGGTCTACGAGCAGTACTTC	CASSYGRQVYEQYF
-	TRBJ1-2	TRBV6-5	TRBD1	TGTGCCAGCAGCAGGACAGGGGTCGACTACGGCTACACCTTC	CASSRTGVDYGYTF